This TCR beta chain was found in a study of shared clonotypes between healthy human individuals. Across the whole study: Donors had three CD4 naive, three CD4 memory, two CD8 naive and one CD8 memory plate apiece. Study observations and caveats: Expectations were that clonotype sharing among donors would be affected by sequencing depth. Relative to clonotypes present in all four donors, those not shared had lower generation probabilities. The small donor group covered limited genetic and exposure diversity.

The method was immunoSEQ multiplex PCR; TCRdb's version includes in-frame clones alone and lacks a portion of them. The sample has about 1.1 million clones; around three quarters are singletons. Deletions cut 2 bases from V and 5 bases from J, with 13 bases between. The CDR3 is made up of 15 amino acids. Germline values: CDR1 KGHSH, CDR2 LQKENI. There are a few counts of this clone. Its antigen is not identified. The TCR comes from a man aged 18 to 29 in good health. Some clones in this sample may be carry-over from other donors' samples. V gene TRBV18 combines with J gene TRBJ1-5; tentative D call: TRBD1 (5 bases). The source material was memory CD4+ T cells from PBMCs. Subset of the sample: CD45RA-negative fraction. CDR3 coding DNA: TGTGCCAGCTCACCAAACTGGGGAGGGGATCAGCCCCAGCATTTT. Its translation: CASSPNWGGDQPQHF.